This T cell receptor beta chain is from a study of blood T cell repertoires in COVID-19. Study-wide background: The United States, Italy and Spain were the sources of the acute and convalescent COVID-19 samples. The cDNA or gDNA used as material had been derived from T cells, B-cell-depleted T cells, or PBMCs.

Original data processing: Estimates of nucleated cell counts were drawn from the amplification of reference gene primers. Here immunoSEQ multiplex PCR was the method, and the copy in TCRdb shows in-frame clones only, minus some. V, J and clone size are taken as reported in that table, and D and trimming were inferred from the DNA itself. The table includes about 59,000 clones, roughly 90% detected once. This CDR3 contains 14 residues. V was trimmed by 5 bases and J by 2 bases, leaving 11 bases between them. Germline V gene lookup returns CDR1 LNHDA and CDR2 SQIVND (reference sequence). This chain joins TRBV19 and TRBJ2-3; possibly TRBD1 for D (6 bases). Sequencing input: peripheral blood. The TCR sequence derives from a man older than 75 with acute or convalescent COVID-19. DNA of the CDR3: TGTGCCAGTAGTCACCCAGGGGACACAGATACGCAGTATTTT. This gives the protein CASSHPGDTDTQYF.